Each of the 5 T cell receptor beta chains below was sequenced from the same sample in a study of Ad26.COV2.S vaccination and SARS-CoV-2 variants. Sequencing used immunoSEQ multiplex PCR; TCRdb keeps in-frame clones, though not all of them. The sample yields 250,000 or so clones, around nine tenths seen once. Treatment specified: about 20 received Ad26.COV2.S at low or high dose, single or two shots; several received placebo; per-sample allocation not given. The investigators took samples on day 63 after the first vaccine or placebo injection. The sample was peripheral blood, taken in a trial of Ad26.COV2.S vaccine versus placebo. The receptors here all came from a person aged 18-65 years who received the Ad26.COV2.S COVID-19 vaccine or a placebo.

CDR3 bases: TGTGCCAGCAGCCCCCAGCGGGGGCTCCAAGAGACCCAGTACTTC. Residues: CASSPQRGLQETQYF. V and J are TRBV3-1 (or the pseudogene TRBV3-2) and TRBJ2-5; 8 bases align to TRBD2. The CDR3 totals 15 residues. Germline CDR1 LGHDT, CDR2 YNNKEL (reference sequence). J gave up 1 base and V 4 bases, and 5 bases lay outside the gene matches.

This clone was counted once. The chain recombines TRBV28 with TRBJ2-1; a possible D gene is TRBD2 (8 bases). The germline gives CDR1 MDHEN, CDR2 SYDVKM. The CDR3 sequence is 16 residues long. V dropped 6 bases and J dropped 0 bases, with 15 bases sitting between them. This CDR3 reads CASRFRGTSSYNEQFF. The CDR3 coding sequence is TGTGCCAGCAGATTCAGGGGGACTAGCTCCTACAATGAGCAGTTCTTC.

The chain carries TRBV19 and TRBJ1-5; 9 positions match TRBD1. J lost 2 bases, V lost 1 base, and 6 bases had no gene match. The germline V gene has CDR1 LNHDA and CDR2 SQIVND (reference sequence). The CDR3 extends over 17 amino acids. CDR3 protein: CASSIGQGGFGNQPQHF. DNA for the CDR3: TGTGCCAGTAGTATAGGACAGGGGGGGTTCGGCAATCAGCCCCAGCATTTT.

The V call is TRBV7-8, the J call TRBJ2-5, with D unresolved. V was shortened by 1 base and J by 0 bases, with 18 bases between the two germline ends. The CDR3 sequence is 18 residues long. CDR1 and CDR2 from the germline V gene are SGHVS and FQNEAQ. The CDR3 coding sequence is TGTGCCAGCAGCTTAGATAGGTTCGACTGGAAGAACCAAGAGACCCAGTACTTC. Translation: CASSLDRFDWKNQETQYF. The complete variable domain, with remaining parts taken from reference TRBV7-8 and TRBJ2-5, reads GAGVSQSPRYKVAKRGQDVALRCDPISGHVSLFWYQQALGQGPEFLTYFQNEAQLDKSGLPSDRFFAERPEGSVSTLKIQRTQQEDSAVYLCASSLDRFDWKNQETQYFGPGTRLLVL.

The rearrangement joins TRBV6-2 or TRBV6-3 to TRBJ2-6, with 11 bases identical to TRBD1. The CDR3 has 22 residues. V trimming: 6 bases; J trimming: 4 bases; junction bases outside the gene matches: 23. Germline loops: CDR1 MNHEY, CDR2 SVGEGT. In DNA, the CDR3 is TGTGCCAGCAGCCCCCTCGGGACAGGGGGACCGAAAGCCTACTCCGGGGCCAACGTCCTGACTTTC. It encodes CASSPLGTGGPKAYSGANVLTF.